The 29 T cell receptor beta chains below come from one sample, sequenced in a study of shared clonotypes between healthy human individuals. Only in-frame clones appear in the TCRdb table, and some are missing; sequencing was by immunoSEQ multiplex PCR. The top ten hold approximately 0.95% of the sample, which has around 990,000 clones, 60% to 85% seen once. Specimen: memory CD4+ T cells from PBMCs. Subset meaning: CD45RA-negative fraction. Receptors were obtained from a man aged 18 to 29 in good health. Some clones in this sample may be carry-over from other donors' samples.

This chain connects TRBV5-4 to TRBJ2-7; D is perhaps TRBD1 (5 bases). Germline V gene data show CDR1 as SGHNT and CDR2 as YYREEE (reference sequence). This CDR3 region has 14 residues. V was shortened by 1 base and J by 3 bases, with 11 bases between the two germline ends. CDR3 in amino acids: CASSLFGQGYEQYF. CDR3 bases: TGTGCCAGCAGCTTGTTCGGCCAGGGCTACGAGCAGTACTTC.

This chain joins TRBV7-8 and TRBJ1-2; maybe TRBD1 (6 bases). The CDR3 is 14 residues long. Germline V CDR1 and CDR2: SGHVS, FQNEAQ. The V end was cut by 3 bases, the J end by 3 bases, with 11 bases between. CDR3 sequence reads: CASSFRTDYYGYTF. The CDR3, as DNA: TGTGCCAGCAGCTTTCGGACAGATTACTATGGCTACACCTTC.

The V gene is TRBV19, the J gene TRBJ2-5; TRBD2 matches at 11 bases. The CDR3 runs 15 residues. The germline V gene has CDR1 LNHDA and CDR2 SQIVND (reference sequence). J lost 5 bases, V lost 6 bases, and 8 bases had no gene match. CDR3 residues: CASSVAGGSGETQYF. DNA of the CDR3: TGTGCCAGTAGCGTAGCGGGAGGGTCGGGCGAGACCCAGTACTTC. The full variable domain, its missing parts supplied by reference TRBV19 and TRBJ2-5, is DGGITQSPKYLFRKEGQNVTLSCEQNLNHDAMYWYRQDPGQGLRLIYYSQIVNDFQKGDIAEGYSVSREKKESFPLTVTSAQKNPTAFYLCASSVAGGSGETQYFGPGTRLLVL.

This clone was counted a few times. J is TRBJ1-1 and V is TRBV18; D remains ambiguous. Trimming removed 2 bases from V and 5 bases from J, with 12 bases in between. Germline assignment: CDR1 KGHSH and CDR2 LQKENI. The CDR3 spans 14 residues. CDR3 sequence reads: CASSPLAVETEAFF. DNA of the CDR3: TGTGCCAGCTCACCATTGGCAGTTGAGACTGAAGCTTTCTTT.

This chain connects TRBV2 to TRBJ2-5; no reliable D call. The germline V and J ends were trimmed by 1 base and 6 bases, with 9 bases remaining between them. The germline V gene encodes CDR1 SNHLY and CDR2 FYNNEI. The CDR3 consists of 13 residues. CDR3 nucleotide sequence: TGTGCCAGCAGTGAAGGTGTGACCCAGACCCAGTACTTC. Protein: CASSEGVTQTQYF.

The chain employs TRBV27 and TRBJ2-1; the D is unclear. Germline V gene sequence: CDR1 MNHEY, CDR2 SMNVEV (reference sequence). V shed 2 bases and J shed 6 bases, with 8 bases lying between them. CDR3 length: 13 amino acids. The CDR3 DNA reads as TGTGCCAGCAGTTTAGCCCAGCTCAATGAGCAGTTCTTC. Its translation is CASSLAQLNEQFF.

The V call is TRBV4-1, the J call TRBJ1-5; D possibly corresponds to TRBD1 (5 bases). This CDR3 spans 15 amino acids. CDR1 MGHRA and CDR2 YSYEKL come from the germline V gene. V dropped 0 bases and J dropped 3 bases, with 9 bases sitting between them. The CDR3 DNA is TGCGCCAGCAGCCAAGACGACAGCACCAATCAGCCCCAGCATTTT. It yields the protein CASSQDDSTNQPQHF.

This clone has a handful of counts. The V call is TRBV28, the J call TRBJ2-5, with D unresolved. Per germline, CDR1 MDHEN and CDR2 SYDVKM. The CDR3 has 11 amino acids. The V and J ends lost 10 bases and 5 bases respectively, with 11 bases between them. The CDR3 DNA is TGTGCCACCCGAAAGCAGGAGACCCAGTACTTC. Amino acid sequence: CATRKQETQYF.

The V gene is TRBV4-2, the J gene TRBJ1-2; 8 bases line up with TRBD1. Trimming took 0 bases from V and 8 from J; bases not matched to a gene: 5. The CDR3 is 14 amino acids. CDR1 and CDR2 from the germline V gene are LGHNA and YNFKEQ. The CDR3 region is CASSQDRGPWGYTF. Written as DNA, the CDR3 is TGTGCCAGCAGCCAAGACAGGGGGCCTTGGGGCTACACCTTC.

As regards this clone: A read error is likely here: a far larger clone is one base away. The identical CDR3 is also encoded by other nucleotide sequences in the sample. V is TRBV4-1 and J is TRBJ1-2; unclear D gene. The CDR3 loop spans 16 amino acids. Germline V lookup: CDR1 MGHRA, CDR2 YSYEKL. The CDR3 bases are TGCGCCAGCAGCCAATTCCCCGCCGGTGTCGCTTATGGTTACACCTTC. This sequence encodes CASSQFPAGVAYGYTF.

In this sample, this clone turned up a few times. The gene calls are TRBV19 and TRBJ1-5; D gene uncertain. V gave up 7 bases and J gave up 2 bases, with 15 bases separating them. This CDR3 is built from 15 residues. Germline V lookup: CDR1 LNHDA, CDR2 SQIVND (reference sequence). The CDR3 nucleotides are TGTGCCAGTAATGCGGGAACACGCGGCAATCAGCCCCAGCATTTT. As protein: CASNAGTRGNQPQHF. Using reference TRBV19 and TRBJ1-5 for the parts outside the CDR3, the full variable domain is DGGITQSPKYLFRKEGQNVTLSCEQNLNHDAMYWYRQDPGQGLRLIYYSQIVNDFQKGDIAEGYSVSREKKESFPLTVTSAQKNPTAFYLCASNAGTRGNQPQHFGDGTRLSIL.

The chain recombines TRBV29-1 with TRBJ2-5; D perhaps matches TRBD2 (6 bases). V gave up 4 bases and J gave up 5 bases, with 11 bases separating them. This CDR3 contains 12 residues. Looked up from germline, CDR1 is SQVTM and CDR2 is ANQGSEA. The DNA for the CDR3 is TGCAGCGTTGGAACAGGAGGGGAGACCCAGTACTTC. Its protein is CSVGTGGETQYF.

As to this clone: A single base separates this from a much larger clone, so it may be a read error. V usage is TRBV10-3 and J usage is TRBJ1-1; no reliable D call. Germline values: CDR1 ENHRY, CDR2 SYGVKD. V lost 2 bases to trimming and J lost 1 base, with 5 bases between them. The CDR3 has 13 residues. The CDR3 loop is CAISEAQNTEAFF. DNA of the CDR3: TGTGCCATCAGTGAGGCGCAGAACACTGAAGCTTTCTTT.

The genes are TRBV28 and TRBJ1-3; 7 bases agree with TRBD1. J lost 0 bases, V lost 5 bases, and 4 bases had no gene match. The CDR3 extends over 15 amino acids. The germline gives CDR1 MDHEN, CDR2 SYDVKM. The CDR3 DNA reads TGTGCCAGCAGTCCAGGGGACAGCTCTGGAAACACCATATATTTT. This sequence encodes CASSPGDSSGNTIYF.

The V and J genes are TRBV7-2 and TRBJ2-7, with D possibly being TRBD1 or TRBD2 (7 bases each). The CDR3 is made up of 18 amino acids. The V end lost 1 base, the J end lost 2 bases, and 21 bases lay between the germline ends. In germline, CDR1 is SGHTA, CDR2 FQGNSA. The CDR3 reads CASSLEAVRAGQPYEQYF. The CDR3 bases are TGTGCCAGCAGCTTAGAGGCCGTGAGAGCGGGACAGCCCTACGAGCAGTACTTC.

V and J are TRBV2 and TRBJ2-3; the D call may be TRBD1 or TRBD2 (6 bases each). This CDR3 has 16 amino acids. Looked up from germline, CDR1 is SNHLY and CDR2 is FYNNEI. V was cut by 8 bases and J by 1 base, with 19 bases left in between. CDR3 coding DNA: TGTGCCAGCCAAGCCCTTGGGGGGCGACGCACAGATACGCAGTATTTT. The encoded protein is CASQALGGRRTDTQYF.

This clone was detected a few times. This rearrangement joins TRBV2 to TRBJ2-7; no clear D. The V gene's germline CDR1 is SNHLY and CDR2 FYNNEI. Trimming took off 6 bases at V and 6 bases at J, with 6 bases between the two ends. The CDR3 has 10 amino acids. The CDR3 bases are TGTGCCAGCAGGGTAGGCGAGCAGTACTTC. Its protein is CASRVGEQYF.

The rearrangement joins TRBV9 to TRBJ1-2, with D perhaps TRBD1 (5 bases). Germline lookup yields CDR1 SGDLS and CDR2 YYNGEE. The CDR3 is 13 residues long. V was trimmed by 4 bases and J by 8 bases, leaving 15 bases between them. The CDR3 protein is CASSTRGRGGYTF. The CDR3 bases are TGTGCCAGCAGCACAAGGGGTCGGGGCGGCTACACCTTC.

The chain uses TRBV7-3 and TRBJ2-7; 8 positions agree with TRBD2. Germline lookup yields CDR1 SGHTA and CDR2 FQGTGA. The CDR3 extends over 16 amino acids. The ends lost 5 bases at V and 3 bases at J; junction bases unmatched: 12. CDR3 loop: CASSPTRSGSFYEQYF. The CDR3 nucleotides read TGTGCCAGCAGCCCAACTCGCAGCGGGAGTTTCTACGAGCAGTACTTC.

This clone came up a few times. V gene TRBV30 combines with J gene TRBJ2-7, with 9 bases lining up with TRBD2. Per the germline V gene, CDR1 is GTSNPN and CDR2 is SVGIG (reference sequence). The J segment lost 0 bases and the V segment lost 3 bases, leaving 3 bases of the junction unmatched. CDR3 length: 14 amino acids. The CDR3 sequence is CAWRSGRSSYEQYF. CDR3 coding DNA: TGTGCCTGGAGGAGCGGGAGGAGCTCCTACGAGCAGTACTTC. Full variable domain (rest looked up from reference TRBV30 and TRBJ2-7): SQTIHQWPATLVQPVGSPLSLECTVEGTSNPNLYWYRQAAGRGLQLLFYSVGIGQISSEVPQNLSASRPQDRQFILSSKKLLLSDSGFYLCAWRSGRSSYEQYFGPGTRLTVT.

V gene TRBV18 combines with J gene TRBJ1-5; D uncertain. Germline CDR1 reads KGHSH; CDR2 reads LQKENI. Trimming left V 3 bases short and J 9 bases short, with 15 bases between. The CDR3 runs 14 residues. The CDR3 spells CASSPGRPEPPQHF. The CDR3 DNA reads TGTGCCAGCTCACCGGGCCGTCCTGAACCGCCCCAGCATTTT. Supplemented by reference TRBV18 and TRBJ1-5, the full variable domain reads NAGVMQNPRHLVRRRGQEARLRCSPMKGHSHVYWYRQLPEEGLKFMVYLQKENIIDESGMPKERFSAEFPKEGPSILRIQQVVRGDSAAYFCASSPGRPEPPQHFGDGTRLSIL.

This clone was counted between two and nine times. The chain has TRBV29-1 and TRBJ1-1, with unresolved D. The germline gives CDR1 SQVTM, CDR2 ANQGSEA. Between the trimmed V and J ends, which lost 4 bases and 1 base, there was a span of 10 bases. This CDR3 is 13 amino acids long. The CDR3 coding sequence is TGCAGCGTTGGTTACAACTCGAACACTGAAGCTTTCTTT. This gives the protein CSVGYNSNTEAFF.

The table lists this clone with many counts. The CDR3 DNA is TGTGCCAGCAGCTTCCGACTAGCGGGAGGTAACAATGAGCAGTTCTTC. It yields the protein CASSFRLAGGNNEQFF. The chain links TRBV7-9 to TRBJ2-1, with 13 bases aligning to TRBD2. The V and J ends lost 3 bases and 5 bases, in that order; junction bases with no gene match: 4. Germline CDR1 is SEHNR and CDR2 is FQNEAQ (reference sequence). This CDR3 comprises 16 residues. The variable domain in full, with the rest retrieved from reference TRBV7-9 and TRBJ2-1, is DTGVSQNPRHKITKRGQNVTFRCDPISEHNRLYWYRQTLGQGPEFLTYFQNEAQLEKSRLLSDRFSAERPKGSFSTLEIQRTEQGDSAMYLCASSFRLAGGNNEQFFGPGTRLTVL.

The CDR3 sequence: CASSYGTGVEQYF. CDR3 DNA: TGTGCCAGCAGTTACGGGACAGGGGTCGAGCAGTACTTC. The chain carries TRBV6-5 and TRBJ2-5, with 10 bases that match TRBD1. The last part of the DNA fits TRBJ2-7 better; the J call may be wrong. The CDR3 consists of 13 residues. Germline CDR1 MNHEY, CDR2 SVGAGI.

This chain joins TRBV7-2 and TRBJ2-1, with TRBD2 matching 9 bases. V gave up 3 bases and J gave up 9 bases; unmatched junction bases: 12. The germline V gene encodes CDR1 SGHTA and CDR2 FQGNSA. The CDR3 is made up of 16 amino acids. CDR3 region: CASSFLGLAFSSEQFF. CDR3 DNA sequence: TGTGCCAGCAGCTTTCTCGGACTAGCGTTCAGCAGTGAGCAGTTCTTC.

J is TRBJ2-7 and V is TRBV7-8, with D tentatively TRBD1 or TRBD2 (5 bases each). Between the trimmed V and J ends, which lost 5 bases and 5 bases, there was a span of 22 bases. Germline lookup yields CDR1 SGHVS and CDR2 FQNEAQ. The CDR3 runs 16 residues. Here the CDR3 DNA reads TGTGCCAGCAGCGTCGGTCAGGGACGCCTTGGCGACGAGCAGTACTTC. This translates into CASSVGQGRLGDEQYF.

The V gene is TRBV10-3, the J gene TRBJ2-2; D may be TRBD1 (6 bases). CDR3 length equals 15 residues. Germline V gene data show CDR1 as ENHRY and CDR2 as SYGVKD. V lost 6 bases and J lost 2, with 13 bases in between. CDR3 residues: CAIRGAQGNTGELFF. The CDR3 DNA follows: TGTGCCATCAGAGGGGCACAGGGCAACACCGGGGAGCTGTTTTTT.

The chain uses TRBV15 and TRBJ2-1, with D perhaps TRBD2 (6 bases). Germline V CDR1 and CDR2: LNHNV, YYDKDF (reference sequence). Trimming cost V 0 bases and J 9 bases, with 15 bases left between them. This CDR3 comprises 15 residues. The CDR3 region has the DNA TGTGCCACCAGCAGAGATAGGTCCGGGAGTGGTGAGCAGTTCTTC. Residues: CATSRDRSGSGEQFF.

The chain is built from TRBV5-1 and TRBJ2-7, with a weak D call TRBD1 (6 bases). Deletions cut 0 bases from V and 7 bases from J, with 14 bases between. The CDR3 length is 14 residues. CDR1 and CDR2 (germline): SGHRS, YFSETQ. The CDR3 region has the DNA TGCGCCAGCAGCTTGGCCGGGACACCGGGGGAGCAGTACTTC. This codes for CASSLAGTPGEQYF. Full variable domain (rest looked up from reference TRBV5-1 and TRBJ2-7): KAGVTQTPRYLIKTRGQQVTLSCSPISGHRSVSWYQQTPGQGLQFLFEYFSETQRNKGNFPGRFSGRQFSNSRSEMNVSTLELGDSALYLCASSLAGTPGEQYFGPGTRLTVT.